These T cell receptor beta chains were read from a single sample in a study of cytomegalovirus exposure and HLA in healthy donors. This table comes from immunoSEQ multiplex PCR, and its TCRdb copy is limited to in-frame clones, with some not included. The sample has about 160,000 clones, roughly 70% seen once. Sequences were obtained from PBMCs. These receptors all come from a woman in her twenties or thirties in good health and CMV-seronegative. Both conserved end residues are part of each CDR3. Fields, in order: V gene, D gene, CDR3 protein. D genes are given only for firm matches.

TRBV6-1 TRBD1 CASSLDRDTGELFF
TRBV5-1 NA CASSLSVSSTDTQYF
TRBV14 NA CASSLTANYGYTF
TRBV5-6 TRBD1 CASSRTGTERGYTF
TRBV7-6 NA CASSLEVMGGGELFF
TRBV13 NA CASSQTIYEQYF
TRBV6-6 NA CASSYGLRGEQFF
TRBV19 NA CASSTSGNRYEQYF
TRBV5-1 TRBD1 CASSLTGGYNEQFF
TRBV6-1 NA CASSETSDQPQHF
TRBV7-2 NA CASSQSYNEQFF
TRBV6-6 TRBD1 CASRHLPGQGFGYTF
TRBV7-8 NA CASTPPGNSYSSYNEQFF
TRBV14 NA CASSQNRLQYTEAFF
TRBV19 TRBD2 CASSTQTSGEQYF
TRBV27 NA CASSLGGASTDTQYF
TRBV4-3 TRBD1 CASSQGQNYEQYF
TRBV27 NA CASSIQGSQPQHF
TRBV5-6 NA CASSLLKQGRQPQHF
TRBV9 NA CASSAYSSVGGETQYF
TRBV6-1 NA CASTDTENTEAFF
TRBV5-5 NA CASSRGGTANYGYTF
TRBV27 TRBD1 CASSLRGQGLNTEAFF
TRBV9 TRBD2 CASSVGGDYEQYF
TRBV7-2 NA CASSFGGSGANVLTF
TRBV28 NA CASTGMNTEAFF
TRBV6-5 NA CASSGTGQAYEQYF
TRBV29-1 NA CSAGFEEETQYF
TRBV2 TRBD1 CASTGGTGGFEQYF
TRBV29-1 NA CSVEDWSNEQFF
TRBV29-1 TRBD1 CSVGRTAGGLYGYTF
TRBV27 TRBD1 CASSWGQAPYSGANVLTF
TRBV10-3 NA CGVEDNYGYTF
TRBV7-2 TRBD1 CASRPGTGGRVTEAFF
TRBV7-7 TRBD1 CASSPGTGGPDTQYF
TRBV15 TRBD1 CATSTLTGQLEAQYF
TRBV5-5 NA CASSETEGYEQYF
TRBV6-6 TRBD1 CASSYSGQGFQPQHF
TRBV6-6 TRBD1 CATEEGAGYEQYF
TRBV13 TRBD2 CASSLEASGYNEQFF
TRBV7-5 NA CARSLDALGHLNQPQHF
TRBV7-2 NA CASSLSPGEKLFF
TRBV19 NA CASSPGVPWSEQYF
TRBV27 NA CASSLDGVPYEQYF
TRBV7-2 NA CASSLERQTPNTQYF
TRBV14 NA CASSHLTGANTEAFF
TRBV7-8 TRBD2 CASSAYPRTSVDIQYF
TRBV4-1 TRBD1 CASRGQGTDNSPLHF
TRBV28 NA CATYDARNQPQHF
TRBV18 TRBD1 CASSPEVGQAQYF
TRBV27 NA CASKENIATNEKLFF
TRBV28 NA CASKRAGGNYGYTF